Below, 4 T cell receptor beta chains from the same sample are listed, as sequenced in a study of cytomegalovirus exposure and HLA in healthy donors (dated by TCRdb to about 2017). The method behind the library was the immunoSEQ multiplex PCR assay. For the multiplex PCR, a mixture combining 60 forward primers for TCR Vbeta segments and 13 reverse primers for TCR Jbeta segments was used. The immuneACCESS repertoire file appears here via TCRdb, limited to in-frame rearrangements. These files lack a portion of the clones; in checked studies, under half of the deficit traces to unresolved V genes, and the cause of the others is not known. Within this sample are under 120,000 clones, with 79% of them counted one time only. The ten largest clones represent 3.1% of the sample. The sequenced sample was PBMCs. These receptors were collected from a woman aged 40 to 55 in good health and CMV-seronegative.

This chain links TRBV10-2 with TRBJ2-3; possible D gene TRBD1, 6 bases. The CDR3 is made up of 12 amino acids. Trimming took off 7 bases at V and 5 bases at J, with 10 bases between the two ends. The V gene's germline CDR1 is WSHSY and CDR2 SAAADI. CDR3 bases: TGCGCCAGCATAAGCAGGGGAGATACGCAGTATTTT. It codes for CASISRGDTQYF.

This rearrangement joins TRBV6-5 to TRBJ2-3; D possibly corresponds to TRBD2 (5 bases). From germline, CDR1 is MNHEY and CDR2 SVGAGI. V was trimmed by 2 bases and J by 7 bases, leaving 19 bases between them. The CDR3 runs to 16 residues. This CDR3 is CASSYESGRTSYTQYF. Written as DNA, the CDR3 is TGTGCCAGCAGTTACGAGTCGGGTAGGACTTCCTATACGCAGTATTTT.

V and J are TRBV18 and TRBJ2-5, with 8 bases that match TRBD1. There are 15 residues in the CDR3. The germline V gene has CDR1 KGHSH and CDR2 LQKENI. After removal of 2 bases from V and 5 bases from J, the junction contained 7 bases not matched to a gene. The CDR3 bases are TGTGCCAGCTCACCAAACCCAGGGGGCGAGGAGACCCAGTACTTC. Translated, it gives CASSPNPGGEETQYF.

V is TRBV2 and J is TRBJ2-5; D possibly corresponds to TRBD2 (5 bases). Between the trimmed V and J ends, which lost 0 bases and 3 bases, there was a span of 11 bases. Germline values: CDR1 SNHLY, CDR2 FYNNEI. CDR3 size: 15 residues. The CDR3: CASSEARTDKETQYF. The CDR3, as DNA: TGTGCCAGCAGTGAAGCGAGGACTGATAAAGAGACCCAGTACTTC. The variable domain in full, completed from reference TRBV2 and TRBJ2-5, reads EPEVTQTPSHQVTQMGQEVILRCVPISNHLYFYWYRQILGQKVEFLVSFYNNEISEKSEIFDDQFSVERPDGSNFTLKIRSTKLEDSAMYFCASSEARTDKETQYFGPGTRLLVL.